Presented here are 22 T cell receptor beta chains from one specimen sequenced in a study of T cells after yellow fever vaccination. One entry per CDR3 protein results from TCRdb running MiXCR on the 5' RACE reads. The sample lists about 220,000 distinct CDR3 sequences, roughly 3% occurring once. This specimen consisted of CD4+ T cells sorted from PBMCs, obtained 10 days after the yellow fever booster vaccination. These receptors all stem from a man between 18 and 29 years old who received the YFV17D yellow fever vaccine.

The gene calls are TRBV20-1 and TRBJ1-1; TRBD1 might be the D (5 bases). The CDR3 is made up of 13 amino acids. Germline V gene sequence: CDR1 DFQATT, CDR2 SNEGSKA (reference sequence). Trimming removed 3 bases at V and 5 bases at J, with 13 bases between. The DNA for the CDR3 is TGCAGTGCTAGCCCCTGGCAGGGAACTGAAGCTTTCTTT. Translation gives CSASPWQGTEAFF.

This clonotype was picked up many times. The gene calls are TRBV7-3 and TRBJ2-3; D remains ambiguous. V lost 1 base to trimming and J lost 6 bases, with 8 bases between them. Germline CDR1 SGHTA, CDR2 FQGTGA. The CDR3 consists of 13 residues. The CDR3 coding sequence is TGTGCCAGCAGCTTAAGTGTTCGGGATACGCAGTATTTT. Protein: CASSLSVRDTQYF.

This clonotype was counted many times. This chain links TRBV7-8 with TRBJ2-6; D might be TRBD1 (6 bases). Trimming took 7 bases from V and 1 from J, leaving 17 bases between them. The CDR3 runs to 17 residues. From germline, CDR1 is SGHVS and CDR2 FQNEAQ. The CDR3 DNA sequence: TGTGCCAGCACGCCCGGGACACACACTTCTGGGGCCAACGTCCTGACTTTC. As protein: CASTPGTHTSGANVLTF.

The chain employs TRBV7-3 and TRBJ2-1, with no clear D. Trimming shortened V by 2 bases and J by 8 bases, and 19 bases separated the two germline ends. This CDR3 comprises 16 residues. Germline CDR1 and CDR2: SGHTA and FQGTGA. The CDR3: CASSLRGGRFGDEQFF. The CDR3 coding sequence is TGTGCCAGCAGCTTACGTGGTGGGCGGTTTGGAGATGAGCAGTTCTTC.

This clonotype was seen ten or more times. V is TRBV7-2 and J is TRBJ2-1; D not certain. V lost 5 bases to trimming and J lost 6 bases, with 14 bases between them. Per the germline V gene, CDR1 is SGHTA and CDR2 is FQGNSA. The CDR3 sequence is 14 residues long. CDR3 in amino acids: CASSPRWAGNEQFF. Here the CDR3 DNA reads TGTGCCAGCAGCCCGCGGTGGGCAGGCAATGAGCAGTTCTTC. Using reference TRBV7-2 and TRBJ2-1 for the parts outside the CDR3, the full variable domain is GAGVSQSPSNKVTEKGKDVELRCDPISGHTALYWYRQSLGQGLEFLIYFQGNSAPDKSGLPSDRFSAERTGGSVSTLTIQRTQQEDSAVYLCASSPRWAGNEQFFGPGTRLTVL.

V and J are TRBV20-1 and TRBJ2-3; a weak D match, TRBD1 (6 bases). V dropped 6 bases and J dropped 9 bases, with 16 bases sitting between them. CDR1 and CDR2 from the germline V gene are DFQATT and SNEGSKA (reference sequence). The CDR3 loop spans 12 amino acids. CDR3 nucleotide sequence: TGCAGTGCGCCAGGGGCCGGTGGAACGCAGTATTTT. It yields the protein CSAPGAGGTQYF.

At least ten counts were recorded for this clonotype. The CDR3 nucleotides read TGTGCCAGCAGTTTGTACGGGGGGCGATACGAGCAGTACTTC. This encodes CASSLYGGRYEQYF. V is TRBV12-3 or TRBV12-4 and J is TRBJ2-7; D possibly corresponds to TRBD2 (7 bases). Trimming shortened V by 3 bases and J by 4 bases, and 13 bases separated the two germline ends. The CDR3 is made up of 14 amino acids.

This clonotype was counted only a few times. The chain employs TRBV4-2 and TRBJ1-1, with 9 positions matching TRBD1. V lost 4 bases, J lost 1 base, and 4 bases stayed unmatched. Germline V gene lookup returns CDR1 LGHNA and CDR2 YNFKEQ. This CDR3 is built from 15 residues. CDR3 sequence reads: CASSLGTGQNTEAFF. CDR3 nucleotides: TGTGCCAGCAGCCTAGGGACAGGGCAGAACACTGAAGCTTTCTTT.

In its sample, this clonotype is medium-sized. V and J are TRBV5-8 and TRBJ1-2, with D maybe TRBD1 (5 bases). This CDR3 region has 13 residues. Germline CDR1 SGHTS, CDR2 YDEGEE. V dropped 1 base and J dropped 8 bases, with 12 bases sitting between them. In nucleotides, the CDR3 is TGTGCCAGCAGCTTGTACGCAGGGCCAGGCTACACCTTC. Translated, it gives CASSLYAGPGYTF.

The CDR3 is CASSQKRLAGGPRTDTQYF. The CDR3 DNA reads as TGCGCCAGCAGCCAGAAAAGACTAGCGGGGGGCCCACGCACAGATACGCAGTATTTT. The V gene is TRBV4-3, the J gene TRBJ2-3, with 13 bases lining up with TRBD2. This CDR3 spans 19 amino acids. V lost 3 bases and J lost 1; bases outside the gene matches: 10. Germline V gene sequence: CDR1 LGHNA, CDR2 YSLEER.

CDR3 residues: CASSVMAGGDTQYF. The CDR3 region has the DNA TGTGCCAGCAGTGTGATGGCGGGCGGGGATACGCAGTATTTT. This chain links TRBV6-4 with TRBJ2-3, with D perhaps matching TRBD2 (5 bases). V shed 4 bases and J shed 6 bases, with 14 bases lying between them. CDR1 and CDR2 (germline): MRHNA, SNTAGT. This CDR3 contains 14 residues.

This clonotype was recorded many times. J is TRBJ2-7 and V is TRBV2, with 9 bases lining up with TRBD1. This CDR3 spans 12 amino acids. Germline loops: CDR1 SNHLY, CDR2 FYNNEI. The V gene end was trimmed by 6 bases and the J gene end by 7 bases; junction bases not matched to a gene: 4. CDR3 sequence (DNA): TGTGCCAGCAGGGACAGGGGCCCGGAGCAGTACTTC. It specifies CASRDRGPEQYF.

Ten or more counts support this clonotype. The DNA for the CDR3 is TGTGCTAGTGGTTTGTCGGGGGTGGGCTCCTACAATGAGCAGTTCTTC. Translation: CASGLSGVGSYNEQFF. The rearrangement uses TRBV12-5 and TRBJ2-1; possibly TRBD2 for D (6 bases). The CDR3 runs 16 residues. Germline loops: CDR1 LGHNT, CDR2 FRNRAP. The V and J ends lost 2 bases and 0 bases respectively, with 11 bases between them.

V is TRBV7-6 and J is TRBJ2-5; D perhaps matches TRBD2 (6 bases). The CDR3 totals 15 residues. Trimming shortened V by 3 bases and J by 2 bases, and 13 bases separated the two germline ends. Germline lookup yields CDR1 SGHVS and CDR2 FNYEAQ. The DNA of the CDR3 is TGTGCCAGCAGCTTTCCTCTAGCGAGGCAAGAGACCCAGTACTTC. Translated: CASSFPLARQETQYF.

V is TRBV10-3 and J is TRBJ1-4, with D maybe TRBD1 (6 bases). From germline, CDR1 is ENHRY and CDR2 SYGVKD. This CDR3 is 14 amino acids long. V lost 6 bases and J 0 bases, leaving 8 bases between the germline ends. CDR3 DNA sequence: TGTGCCATCAGACAGGGTCCAACTAATGAAAAACTGTTTTTT. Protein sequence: CAIRQGPTNEKLFF.

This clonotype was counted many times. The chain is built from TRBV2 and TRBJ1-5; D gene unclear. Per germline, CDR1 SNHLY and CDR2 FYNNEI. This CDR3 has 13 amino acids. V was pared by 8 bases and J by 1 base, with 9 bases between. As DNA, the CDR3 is TGTGCCAGCGGTCCGGGGAGCAATCAGCCCCAGCATTTT. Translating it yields CASGPGSNQPQHF.

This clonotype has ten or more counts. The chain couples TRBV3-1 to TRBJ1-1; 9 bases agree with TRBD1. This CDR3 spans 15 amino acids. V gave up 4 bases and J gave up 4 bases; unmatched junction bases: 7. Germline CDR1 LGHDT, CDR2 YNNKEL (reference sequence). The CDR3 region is CASSPITGGFTEAFF. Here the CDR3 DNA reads TGTGCCAGCAGCCCGATTACAGGGGGCTTCACTGAAGCTTTCTTT.

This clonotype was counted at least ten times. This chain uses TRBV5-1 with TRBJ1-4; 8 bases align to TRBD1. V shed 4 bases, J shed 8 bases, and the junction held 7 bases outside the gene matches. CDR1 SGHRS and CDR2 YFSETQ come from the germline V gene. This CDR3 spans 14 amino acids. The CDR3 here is CASSEDRASEKLFF. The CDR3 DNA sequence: TGCGCCAGCAGCGAGGACAGGGCCAGCGAAAAACTGTTTTTT.

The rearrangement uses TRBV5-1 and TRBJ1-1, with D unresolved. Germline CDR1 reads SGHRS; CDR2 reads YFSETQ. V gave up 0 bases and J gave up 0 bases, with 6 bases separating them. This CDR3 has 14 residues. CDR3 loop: CASSLAILNTEAFF. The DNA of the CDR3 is TGCGCCAGCAGCTTGGCAATCTTGAACACTGAAGCTTTCTTT.

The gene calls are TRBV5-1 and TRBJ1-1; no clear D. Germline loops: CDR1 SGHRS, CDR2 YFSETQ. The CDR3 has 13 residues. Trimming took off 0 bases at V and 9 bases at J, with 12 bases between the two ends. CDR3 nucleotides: TGCGCCAGCAGCTTGGAGGGCGGGAGGCAAGCTTTCTTT. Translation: CASSLEGGRQAFF.

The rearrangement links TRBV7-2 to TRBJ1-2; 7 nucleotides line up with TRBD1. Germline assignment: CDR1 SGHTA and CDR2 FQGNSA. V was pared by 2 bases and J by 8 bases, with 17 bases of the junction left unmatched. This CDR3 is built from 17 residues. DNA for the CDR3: TGTGCCAGCAGCTTAATGGGAGGGGGCAGTTCCCTATTAGGCTACACCTTC. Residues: CASSLMGGGSSLLGYTF.

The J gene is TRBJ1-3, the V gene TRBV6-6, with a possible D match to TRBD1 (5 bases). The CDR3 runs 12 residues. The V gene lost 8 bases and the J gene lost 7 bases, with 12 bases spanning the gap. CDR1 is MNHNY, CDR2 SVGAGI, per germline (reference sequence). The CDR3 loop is CASGGAGNTIYF. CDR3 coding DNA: TGTGCCAGCGGTGGGGCGGGGAACACCATATATTTT.